The sequence of this T cell receptor (beta chain) was determined in a study of T cell changes during pregnancy in multiple sclerosis. The CDR3 loop spans 15 amino acids. V shed 7 bases, J shed 1 base, and the junction held 6 bases outside the gene matches. Germline CDR1 is SGHTA and CDR2 is FQGNSA. TCRdb's copy holds only in-frame clones and misses some; the assay was immunoSEQ multiplex PCR. The sample consists of some 51,000 clones, under 95% of them appearing once. The chain links TRBV7-2 to TRBJ2-7, with 11 bases matching TRBD2. The receptor comes from a female donor with multiple sclerosis, enrolled in a pregnancy study. Source: CD4+ T cells from peripheral blood mononuclear cells, taken in the second trimester of pregnancy. The DNA for the CDR3 is TGTGCCAGCAACCAGGGACTAGCGGAATCCTACGAGCAGTACTTC. Its protein is CASNQGLAESYEQYF.